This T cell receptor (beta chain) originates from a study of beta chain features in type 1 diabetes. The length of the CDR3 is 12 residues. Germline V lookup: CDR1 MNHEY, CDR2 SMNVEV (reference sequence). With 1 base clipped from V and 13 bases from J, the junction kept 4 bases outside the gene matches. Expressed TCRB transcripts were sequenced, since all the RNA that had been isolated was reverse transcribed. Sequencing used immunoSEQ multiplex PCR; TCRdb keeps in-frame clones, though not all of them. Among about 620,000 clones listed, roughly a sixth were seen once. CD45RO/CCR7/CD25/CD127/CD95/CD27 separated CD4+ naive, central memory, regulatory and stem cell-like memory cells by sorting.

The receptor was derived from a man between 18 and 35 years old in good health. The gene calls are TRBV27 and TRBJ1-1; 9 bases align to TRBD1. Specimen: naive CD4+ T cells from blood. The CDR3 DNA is TGTGCCAGCAGTTTATGGGACAGGGCGGTTTTCTTT. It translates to CASSLWDRAVFF.